Below are 23 T cell receptor beta chains sequenced from a single sample in a study of OX40 agonist ivuxolimab in advanced cancers. The repertoire was sequenced with immunoSEQ multiplex PCR; TCRdb's copy has only in-frame clones and lacks some. This sample has about 50,000 clones; approximately 89% occur once, and the top ten carry 5.5% to 7.5%. The sample consisted of CD4+ or CD8+ T cells sorted from blood, taken in a trial of the OX40 agonist ivuxolimab. These receptor sequences come from an adult with an advanced solid tumor such as melanoma, head and neck, liver or kidney cancer.

This sequence joins TRBV15 and TRBJ1-5; D remains unclear. The CDR3 is 15 residues long. Trimming stripped 0 bases from V and 4 bases from J, with 10 bases between. Looked up from germline, CDR1 is LNHNV and CDR2 is YYDKDF (reference sequence). The CDR3 bases are TGTGCCACCAGCAGAGAGGGGAGGGATAATCAGCCCCAGCATTTT. Residues: CATSREGRDNQPQHF.

A few counts support this clone. The V and J genes are TRBV5-4 and TRBJ1-1; D not certain. The CDR3 covers 13 residues. The germline CDR1 and CDR2 sequences are SGHNT and YYREEE (reference sequence). V lost 4 bases to trimming and J lost 2 bases, with 9 bases between them. The CDR3 DNA follows: TGTGCCAGCAGCAGTTTTAGCAACACTGAAGCTTTCTTT. Its translation: CASSSFSNTEAFF. Full variable domain (remainder filled in from reference TRBV5-4 and TRBJ1-1): ETGVTQSPTHLIKTRGQQVTLRCSSQSGHNTVSWYQQALGQGPQFIFQYYREEENGRGNFPPRFSGLQFPNYSSELNVNALELDDSALYLCASSSFSNTEAFFGQGTRLTVV.

The chain employs TRBV28 and TRBJ2-7; D possibly corresponds to TRBD2 (5 bases). Germline CDR1 is MDHEN and CDR2 is SYDVKM. The CDR3 length is 18 residues. Trimming removed 3 bases at V and 9 bases at J, with 30 bases between. The CDR3 sequence: CASSFRAGDGDSLRGQYF. CDR3 DNA sequence: TGTGCCAGCAGTTTCCGTGCGGGTGATGGAGACTCACTACGAGGGCAGTACTTC.

V and J are TRBV6-5 and TRBJ2-5, with TRBD2 matching over 7 bases. J gave up 5 bases and V 5 bases, and 11 bases lay outside the gene matches. The CDR3 sequence is 15 residues long. Per germline, CDR1 MNHEY and CDR2 SVGAGI. CDR3 amino acids: CASSPIPTSWETQYF. Written as DNA, the CDR3 is TGTGCCAGCAGTCCTATCCCGACTAGCTGGGAGACCCAGTACTTC.

The rearrangement uses TRBV7-9 and TRBJ2-1; a weak D match, TRBD2 (5 bases). Germline V gene data show CDR1 as SEHNR and CDR2 as FQNEAQ (reference sequence). The CDR3 runs to 13 residues. Trimming took 2 bases from V and 6 from J, leaving 8 bases between them. The CDR3 here is CASSLFLANEQFF. The DNA of the CDR3 is TGTGCCAGCAGCTTATTTCTAGCCAATGAGCAGTTCTTC.

The chain is built from TRBV4-1 and TRBJ2-1, with 8 bases identical to TRBD2. Germline V gene sequence: CDR1 MGHRA, CDR2 YSYEKL. The CDR3 contains 15 residues. V dropped 2 bases and J dropped 3; count of bases not matched to a gene: 3. The CDR3 sequence: CASSQKAGGYNEQFF. CDR3 sequence (DNA): TGCGCCAGCAGCCAAAAGGCGGGAGGCTACAATGAGCAGTTCTTC.

This clone was found a few times. The sample holds other DNA sequences that translate to the same CDR3. V usage is TRBV9 and J usage is TRBJ1-2; D is undetermined. This CDR3 is built from 12 residues. The ends were cut back, 0 bases at V and 4 bases at J, with 4 bases in the middle. From germline, CDR1 is SGDLS and CDR2 YYNGEE. The CDR3 sequence is CASSVEGYGYTF. CDR3 nucleotide sequence: TGTGCCAGCAGCGTAGAAGGCTATGGCTACACCTTC.

V and J are TRBV9 and TRBJ2-1; possible D gene TRBD1, 6 bases. Germline lookup yields CDR1 SGDLS and CDR2 YYNGEE. The CDR3 sequence is 15 residues long. The ends were cut back, 3 bases at V and 3 bases at J, with 13 bases in the middle. The CDR3 DNA sequence: TGTGCCAGCAGCGGAGGGGGAGAAGACTACAATGAGCAGTTCTTC. Protein: CASSGGGEDYNEQFF.

The chain employs TRBV28 and TRBJ2-5, with unresolved D. V lost 6 bases, J lost 5 bases, and 16 bases lay in between. The CDR3 totals 14 residues. Germline V gives CDR1 MDHEN, CDR2 SYDVKM. CDR3 sequence (DNA): TGTGCCAGCAGGCGCCGAGGACGATACGAGACCCAGTACTTC. Translated, it gives CASRRRGRYETQYF.

The CDR3 here is CASSSDNKDPQETQYF. CDR3 coding DNA: TGTGCCAGCAGCTCGGACAACAAAGACCCTCAAGAGACCCAGTACTTC. The rearrangement joins TRBV7-6 to TRBJ2-5; TRBD1 might be the D (5 bases). Germline assignment: CDR1 SGHVS and CDR2 FNYEAQ. This CDR3 comprises 16 residues. The V end lost 4 bases, the J end lost 2 bases, and 17 bases lay between the germline ends.

The rearrangement uses TRBV10-3 and TRBJ2-1, with TRBD2 matching 7 bases. Germline V gene sequence: CDR1 ENHRY, CDR2 SYGVKD. The CDR3 loop spans 15 amino acids. The ends lost 4 bases at V and 5 bases at J; junction bases unmatched: 8. CDR3 residues: CAISGPGLADNEQFF. CDR3 DNA sequence: TGTGCCATCAGTGGCCCCGGCCTAGCGGACAATGAGCAGTTCTTC.

The CDR3 coding sequence is TGTGCCAGCAGTTTATCAGGGACAGGGACCTTATTCGCTGAAAAACTGTTTTTT. It is translated as CASSLSGTGTLFAEKLFF. This chain links TRBV28 with TRBJ1-4; 9 positions agree with TRBD1. Germline V gives CDR1 MDHEN, CDR2 SYDVKM. This CDR3 is 18 amino acids long. The V and J ends lost 1 base and 7 bases, in that order; junction bases with no gene match: 13.

The chain couples TRBV11-2 to TRBJ1-1, with a tentative D call TRBD1 (5 bases). V was clipped by 3 bases and J by 2 bases, with 7 bases between them. The CDR3 is 13 residues long. Looked up from germline, CDR1 is SGHAT and CDR2 is FQNNGV. CDR3 in amino acids: CASSFDSNTEAFF. The CDR3, as DNA: TGTGCCAGCAGCTTTGACAGCAACACTGAAGCTTTCTTT. The variable domain in full, with the rest retrieved from reference TRBV11-2 and TRBJ1-1, is EAGVAQSPRYKIIEKRQSVAFWCNPISGHATLYWYQQILGQGPKLLIQFQNNGVVDDSQLPKDRFSAERLKGVDSTLKIQPAKLEDSAVYLCASSFDSNTEAFFGQGTRLTVV.

The chain employs TRBV7-9 and TRBJ2-2; 8 nucleotides line up with TRBD2. The CDR3 sequence is 16 residues long. The germline CDR1 and CDR2 sequences are SEHNR and FQNEAQ (reference sequence). V was clipped by 4 bases and J by 4 bases; unmatched bases: 8. The CDR3 loop reads CASSSSSAGGTGELFF. The CDR3 region has the DNA TGTGCCAGCAGCTCCTCCTCTGCGGGGGGCACCGGGGAGCTGTTTTTT.

V gene TRBV7-8 combines with J gene TRBJ2-5; D uncertain. This CDR3 is 14 amino acids long. Germline assignment: CDR1 SGHVS and CDR2 FQNEAQ. Trimming removed 0 bases from V and 0 bases from J, with 5 bases in between. DNA for the CDR3: TGTGCCAGCAGCTTAGCAGGGAACCAAGAGACCCAGTACTTC. Translated, it gives CASSLAGNQETQYF.

The rearrangement uses TRBV7-8 and TRBJ2-5; D could derive from TRBD1 or TRBD2 (7 bases each). Germline V CDR1 and CDR2: SGHVS, FQNEAQ. With 5 bases removed from V and 5 bases from J, the gap between germline ends came to 15 bases. CDR3 length: 14 residues. CDR3 protein: CASSPGGVGETQYF. CDR3 bases: TGTGCCAGCAGCCCAGGGGGGGTCGGGGAGACCCAGTACTTC.

This clone was counted a single time. This chain links TRBV11-2 with TRBJ2-4, with 8 bases that match TRBD2. The CDR3 contains 17 residues. With V trimmed by 0 bases and J by 5 bases, 9 bases remained unmatched. Germline V gene data show CDR1 as SGHAT and CDR2 as FQNNGV. The CDR3 spells CASSLDIFGGAENIQYF. The DNA for the CDR3 is TGTGCCAGCAGCTTAGATATATTCGGGGGGGCTGAAAACATTCAGTACTTC.

This clone was seen only once. The chain links TRBV28 to TRBJ1-2; the D gene is possibly TRBD1 (5 bases). The CDR3 is 15 amino acids. Trimming stripped 2 bases from V and 4 bases from J, with 14 bases between. CDR1 and CDR2 from the germline V gene are MDHEN and SYDVKM. The CDR3 bases are TGTGCCAGCAGTTTACGGGTGGGGGAACTCTATGGCTACACCTTC. This sequence encodes CASSLRVGELYGYTF.

The rearrangement uses TRBV2 and TRBJ1-5, with TRBD1 matching over 9 bases. Germline trimming cut 4 bases from V and 0 bases from J; bases unmatched to any gene: 7. Per the germline V gene, CDR1 is SNHLY and CDR2 is FYNNEI. There are 17 residues in the CDR3. The DNA for the CDR3 is TGTGCCAGCAGTGGGGACAGGGACCCTAATAGCAATCAGCCCCAGCATTTT. It codes for CASSGDRDPNSNQPQHF.

This chain connects TRBV9 to TRBJ2-7; no clear D gene. Germline CDR1 reads SGDLS; CDR2 reads YYNGEE. This CDR3 is built from 13 residues. Between the trimmed V and J ends, which lost 4 bases and 1 base, there was a span of 9 bases. The CDR3 is CASSSGMSYEQYF. CDR3 DNA sequence: TGTGCCAGCAGCTCTGGGATGTCCTACGAGCAGTACTTC.

The chain employs TRBV2 and TRBJ1-2, with 7 bases fitting TRBD1. The CDR3 is made up of 13 amino acids. Trimming took 9 bases from V and 2 from J; bases not matched to a gene: 6. The V gene's germline CDR1 is SNHLY and CDR2 FYNNEI. CDR3 loop: CARYDRVNYGYTF. Here the CDR3 DNA reads TGTGCCAGATACGACAGGGTCAACTATGGCTACACCTTC. Complete variable domain (other parts from reference TRBV2 and TRBJ1-2): EPEVTQTPSHQVTQMGQEVILRCVPISNHLYFYWYRQILGQKVEFLVSFYNNEISEKSEIFDDQFSVERPDGSNFTLKIRSTKLEDSAMYFCARYDRVNYGYTFGSGTRLTVV.

This chain connects TRBV18 to TRBJ2-7; weak D call: TRBD1 (6 bases). This CDR3 spans 13 amino acids. The germline V gene encodes CDR1 KGHSH and CDR2 LQKENI. V gave up 0 bases and J gave up 4 bases, with 7 bases separating them. The CDR3 DNA sequence: TGTGCCAGCTCACCACCGGGACATTACGAGCAGTACTTC. Its protein product is CASSPPGHYEQYF.

The rearrangement joins TRBV7-9 to TRBJ1-1; D not certain. This CDR3 region has 14 residues. Trimming cost V 10 bases and J 4 bases, with 19 bases left between them. The germline V gene has CDR1 SEHNR and CDR2 FQNEAQ (reference sequence). The chain's CDR3 is CATPQAGLSTEAFF. DNA for the CDR3: TGTGCCACCCCCCAGGCCGGGTTGAGCACTGAAGCTTTCTTT.